This T cell receptor beta chain was observed in a study of CD8 T cells in Susac syndrome. cDNA came from roughly 0.47 to 1 ug RNA primed by random hexamers. TCRdb reprocessed the immunoSEQ multiplex PCR reads with MiXCR, giving one entry per CDR3 protein. The table lists roughly 110,000 distinct CDR3 sequences, approximately 94% of them singletons. With regard to this clonotype: Mismatch with germline at one junction end may stem from a read error.

Negative isolation yielded CD4+ and CD8+ T cells, and FACS enriched TEMRA cells. Germline CDR1 is SGHRS and CDR2 is YFSETQ. The CDR3 runs 15 residues. Specimen: CD8+ T cells from PBMCs. The V and J genes are TRBV5-1 and TRBJ2-6; no definite D call. The TCR sequence derives from a human donor with Susac syndrome. CDR3 sequence: CASRLGPSGANVLTF. For the CDR3, the DNA is TGCGCCAGCAGATTGGGCCCCTCTGGGGCCAACGTCCTGACTTTC.